This TCR beta chain was captured by sequencing in a study of CD8+ T cells in alopecia areata. Study-wide context: Administration of oral tofacitinib to treated patients was at 5 to 10 mg twice daily.

Study-level findings and limits: The study found higher clonality in lesional than normal scalp, especially in alopecia totalis/universalis.

The ends were cut back, 0 bases at V and 7 bases at J, with 23 bases in the middle. The CDR3 totals 18 residues. CDR1 and CDR2 (germline): SGHTA, FQGTGA. Remarks on this clone: Its target is unknown.

Collected material from alopecia areata patients comprised lesional scalp punch biopsies and peripheral blood. Researchers picked out CD4+ and CD8+ T cells from PBMCs by sorting. RNA extraction and reverse transcription yielded cDNA as sequencing template. Sequenced by immunoSEQ multiplex PCR; TCRdb stores in-frame clones only, minus some. The table lists 200,000 to 250,000 clones, 57% of them singletons. V is TRBV7-3 and J is TRBJ2-3; tentative D call: TRBD1 (5 bases). The sequences come from CD4+ T cells sorted from blood, collected at week 0. This receptor was taken from a human donor with alopecia areata. The CDR3 DNA sequence: TGTGCCAGCAGCTTAACAATTGGGCCTCAGGGAACCTCGAATACGCAGTATTTT. Translating gives CASSLTIGPQGTSNTQYF.